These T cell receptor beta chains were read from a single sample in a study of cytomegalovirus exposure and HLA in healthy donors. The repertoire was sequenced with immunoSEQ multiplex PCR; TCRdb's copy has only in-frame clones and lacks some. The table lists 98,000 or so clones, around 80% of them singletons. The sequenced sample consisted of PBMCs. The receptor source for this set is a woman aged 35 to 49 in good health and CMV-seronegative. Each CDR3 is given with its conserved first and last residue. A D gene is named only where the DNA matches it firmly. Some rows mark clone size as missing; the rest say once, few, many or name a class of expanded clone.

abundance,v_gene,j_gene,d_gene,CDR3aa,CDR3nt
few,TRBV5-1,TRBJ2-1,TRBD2,CASSLPLSGNEQFF,TGCGCCAGCAGCCTCCCCCTTAGCGGGAATGAGCAGTTCTTC
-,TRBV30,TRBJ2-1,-,CAWGRGAVLNEQFF,TGTGCCTGGGGGAGGGGGGCGGTCCTCAATGAGCAGTTCTTC
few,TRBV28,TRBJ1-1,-,CASQDSLNTEAFF,TGTGCCAGCCAAGACAGCTTGAACACTGAAGCTTTCTTT
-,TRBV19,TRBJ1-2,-,CASTTGKDVTNYGYTF,TGTGCCAGTACCACCGGGAAGGATGTAACAAACTATGGCTACACCTTC
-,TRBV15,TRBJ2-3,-,CATSWTARRATDTQYF,TGTGCCACCAGCTGGACCGCGCGGAGGGCCACAGATACGCAGTATTTT
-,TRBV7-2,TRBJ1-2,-,CASSLEAAFYGYTF,TGTGCCAGCAGCTTAGAGGCGGCCTTTTATGGCTACACCTTC
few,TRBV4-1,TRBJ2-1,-,CASSQPFRQVGSGNEQFF,TGCGCCAGCAGCCAACCCTTCCGCCAGGTGGGGTCGGGGAATGAGCAGTTCTTC
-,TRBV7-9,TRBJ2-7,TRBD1,CASSPTSDRREQYF,TGTGCCAGCAGCCCGACCTCGGACAGGCGCGAGCAGTACTTC
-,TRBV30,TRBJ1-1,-,CAWSVSGSSEAFF,TGTGCCTGGAGTGTTTCAGGGTCCTCTGAAGCTTTCTTT
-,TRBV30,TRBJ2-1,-,CAWRPRRGSSYNEQFF,TGTGCCTGGAGACCGAGACGGGGAAGCTCCTACAATGAGCAGTTCTTC
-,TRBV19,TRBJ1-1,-,CASSSTPGDTEAFF,TGTGCCAGTAGTTCAACCCCGGGGGACACTGAAGCTTTCTTT
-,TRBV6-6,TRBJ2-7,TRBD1,CASTNRGYEQYF,TGTGCCAGCACTAACAGGGGCTACGAGCAGTACTTC
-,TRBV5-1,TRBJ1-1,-,CASSFTVNTEAFF,TGCGCCAGCAGCTTTACTGTGAACACTGAAGCTTTCTTT
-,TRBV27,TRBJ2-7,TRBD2,CASSPGTSGSSYEQYF,TGTGCCAGCAGTCCTGGGACTAGCGGAAGCTCCTACGAGCAGTACTTC
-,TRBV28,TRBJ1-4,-,CASSQWAVINEKLFF,TGTGCCAGCAGCCAATGGGCAGTCATTAATGAAAAACTGTTTTTT
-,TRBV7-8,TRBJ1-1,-,CASSFDFEGTEAFF,TGTGCCAGCAGTTTTGACTTCGAGGGCACTGAAGCTTTCTTT
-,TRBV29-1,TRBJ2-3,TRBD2,CSVGRTSGYTDTQYF,TGCAGCGTTGGACGGACTAGCGGATACACAGATACGCAGTATTTT
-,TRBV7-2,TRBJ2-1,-,CASGRPAYNEQFF,TGTGCCAGCGGGAGGCCCGCCTACAATGAGCAGTTCTTC
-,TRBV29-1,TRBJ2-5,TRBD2,CSVSGLAGEGWETQYF,TGCAGCGTCTCGGGACTAGCGGGAGAGGGCTGGGAGACCCAGTACTTC
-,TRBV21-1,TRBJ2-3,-,CASSKLVGLHTQDTQYF,TGTGCCAGCAGCAAATTAGTGGGACTACACACCCAGGATACGCAGTATTTT
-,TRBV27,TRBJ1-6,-,CASSFIEPNSPLHF,TGTGCCAGCAGTTTCATAGAACCCAATTCACCCCTCCACTTT
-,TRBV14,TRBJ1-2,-,CASSQGPYYGYTF,TGTGCCAGCAGCCAGGGGCCGTACTATGGCTACACCTTC
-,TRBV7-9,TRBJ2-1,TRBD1,CASSLGQGARNEQFF,TGTGCCAGCAGCTTAGGACAGGGGGCAAGGAATGAGCAGTTCTTC
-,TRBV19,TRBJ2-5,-,CASTHSFRVTQYF,TGTGCCAGTACCCACTCATTTCGAGTGACCCAGTACTTC
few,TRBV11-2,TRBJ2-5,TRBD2,CASSLGATSGRGRVETQYF,TGTGCCAGCAGCTTGGGGGCGACTAGCGGGAGGGGGAGGGTGGAGACCCAGTACTTC
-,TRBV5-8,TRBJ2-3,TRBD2,CASSLWGSGGGTDTQYF,TGTGCCAGCAGCTTGTGGGGTAGCGGGGGAGGCACAGATACGCAGTATTTT
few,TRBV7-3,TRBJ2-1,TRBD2,CASSLRLAAYNEQFF,TGTGCCAGCAGCTTAAGACTAGCGGCTTACAATGAGCAGTTCTTC
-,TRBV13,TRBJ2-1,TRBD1,CASSDGQGLSYNEQFF,TGTGCCAGCAGCGATGGACAGGGCCTTTCCTACAATGAGCAGTTCTTC
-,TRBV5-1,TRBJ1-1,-,CASSLAHGGRTEAFF,TGCGCCAGCAGCTTGGCCCATGGGGGGAGGACTGAAGCTTTCTTT
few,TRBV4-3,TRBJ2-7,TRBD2,CASSQGGGYEQYF,TGCGCCAGCAGCCAGGGGGGGGGATACGAGCAGTACTTC
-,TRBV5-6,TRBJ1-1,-,CASSQSAEAFF,TGTGCCAGCAGCCAGAGCGCTGAAGCTTTCTTT
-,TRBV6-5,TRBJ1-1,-,CASHQGMNTEAFF,TGCGCCAGCCACCAGGGGATGAACACTGAAGCTTTCTTT
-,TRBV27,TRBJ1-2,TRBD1,CASSSPGTGVYGYTF,TGTGCCAGCAGTTCCCCCGGGACAGGGGTGTATGGCTACACCTTC
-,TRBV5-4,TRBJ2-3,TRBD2,CASSSDYLAGAGDTQYF,TGTGCCAGCAGCTCTGACTACCTAGCGGGAGCCGGAGATACGCAGTATTTT
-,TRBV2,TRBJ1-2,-,CASNPVNNYGYTF,TGTGCCAGCAACCCAGTGAATAACTATGGCTACACCTTC
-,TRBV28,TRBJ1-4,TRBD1,CASSGTGTGLEKLFF,TGTGCCAGCAGTGGAACCGGGACAGGTCTTGAAAAACTGTTTTTT
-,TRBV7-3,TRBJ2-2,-,CASSPELSRTWTGELFF,TGTGCCAGCAGCCCCGAGTTGTCCCGTACGTGGACCGGGGAGCTGTTTTTT
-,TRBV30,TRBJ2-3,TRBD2,CAGRVSAGTDTQYF,TGTGCCGGGAGGGTTAGCGCCGGCACAGATACGCAGTATTTT
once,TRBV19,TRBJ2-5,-,CASSPTGRETQYF,TGTGCCAGTAGCCCCACAGGGCGGGAGACCCAGTACTTC
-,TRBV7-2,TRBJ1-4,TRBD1,CASSRDRNNEKLFF,TGTGCCAGCAGCCGGGACAGGAATAATGAAAAACTGTTTTTT
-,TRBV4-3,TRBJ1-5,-,CASSQEAEYNQPQHF,TGCGCCAGCAGCCAAGAGGCGGAGTACAATCAGCCCCAGCATTTT
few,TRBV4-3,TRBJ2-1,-,CASSQDILDNEQFF,TGCGCCAGCAGCCAAGATATCTTAGACAATGAGCAGTTCTTC
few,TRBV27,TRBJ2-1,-,CASRLAASSYNEQFF,TGTGCCAGCAGACTAGCAGCTAGCTCCTACAATGAGCAGTTCTTC
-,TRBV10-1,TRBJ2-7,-,CASSESYGSPIDEQYF,TGCGCCAGCAGTGAGTCGTACGGGAGTCCCATAGACGAGCAGTACTTC
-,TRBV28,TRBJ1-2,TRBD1,CASSLIGGTGDGYTF,TGTGCCAGCAGTTTAATTGGAGGGACAGGGGATGGCTACACCTTC
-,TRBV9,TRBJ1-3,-,CASSVEPPAGNTIYF,TGTGCCAGCAGCGTAGAGCCCCCGGCTGGAAACACCATATATTTT
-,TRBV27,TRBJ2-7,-,CASREISGAAEQYF,TGTGCCAGCAGGGAGATTTCGGGAGCGGCCGAGCAGTACTTC
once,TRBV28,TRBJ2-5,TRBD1,CASSSPYLKDRGWQETQYF,TGTGCCAGCAGTTCCCCCTACCTTAAGGACAGGGGATGGCAAGAGACCCAGTACTTC
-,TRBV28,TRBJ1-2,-,CASSLSGGAGYTF,TGTGCCAGCAGTTTATCGGGGGGCGCTGGCTACACCTTC
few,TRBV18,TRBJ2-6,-,CASSPLVSAKGNSGANVLTF,TGTGCCAGCTCACCACTGGTTTCTGCGAAGGGGAACTCTGGGGCCAACGTCCTGACTTTC
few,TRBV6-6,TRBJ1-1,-,CASSPHQSATEAFF,TGTGCCAGCAGCCCCCACCAGAGCGCCACTGAAGCTTTCTTT
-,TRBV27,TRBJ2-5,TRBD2,CASSLDGEGQTKTQYF,TGTGCCAGCAGTTTAGATGGGGAGGGTCAGACGAAGACCCAGTACTTC
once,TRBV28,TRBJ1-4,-,CASAKNGEKLFF,TGTGCCAGCGCCAAGAATGGCGAAAAACTGTTTTTT
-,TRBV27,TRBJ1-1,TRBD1,CASSLSPGGHEAFF,TGTGCCAGCAGTTTATCCCCAGGGGGCCATGAAGCTTTCTTT
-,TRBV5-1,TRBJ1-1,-,CASSYGTGSDTEAFF,TGCGCCAGCAGCTATGGTACGGGGTCCGACACTGAAGCTTTCTTT